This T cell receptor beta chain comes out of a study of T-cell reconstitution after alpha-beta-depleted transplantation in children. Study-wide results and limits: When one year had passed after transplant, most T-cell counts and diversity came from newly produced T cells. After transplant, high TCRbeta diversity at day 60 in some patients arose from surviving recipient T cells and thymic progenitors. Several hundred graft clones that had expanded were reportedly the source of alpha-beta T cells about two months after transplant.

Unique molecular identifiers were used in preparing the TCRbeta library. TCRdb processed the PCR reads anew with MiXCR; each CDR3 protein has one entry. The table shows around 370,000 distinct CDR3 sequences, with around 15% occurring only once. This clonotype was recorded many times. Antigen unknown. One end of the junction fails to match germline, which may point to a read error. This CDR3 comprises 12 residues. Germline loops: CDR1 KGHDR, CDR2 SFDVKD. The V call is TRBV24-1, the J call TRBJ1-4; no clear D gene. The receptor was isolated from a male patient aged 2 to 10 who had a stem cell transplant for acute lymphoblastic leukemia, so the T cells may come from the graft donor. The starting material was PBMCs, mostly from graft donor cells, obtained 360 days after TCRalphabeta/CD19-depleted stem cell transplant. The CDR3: CATSDQDGHEVF. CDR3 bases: TGTGCCACCAGTGACCAAGACGGGCATGAGGTTTTT.